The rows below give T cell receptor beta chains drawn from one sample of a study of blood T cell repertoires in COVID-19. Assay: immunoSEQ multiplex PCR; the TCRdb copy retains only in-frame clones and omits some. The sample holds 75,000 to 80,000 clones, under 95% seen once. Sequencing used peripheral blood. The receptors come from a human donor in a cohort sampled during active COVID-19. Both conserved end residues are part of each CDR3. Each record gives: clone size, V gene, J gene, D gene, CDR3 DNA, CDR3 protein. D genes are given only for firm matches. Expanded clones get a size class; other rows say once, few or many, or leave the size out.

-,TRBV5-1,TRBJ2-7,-,TGCGCCAGCAGCTTGGGAGGGGGTGAGGGTTTGCCTGAGTACTTC,CASSLGGGEGLPEYF
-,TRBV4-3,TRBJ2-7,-,TGCGCCAGCAGCCAAGATTGGCCAGGGGCTCGGGCCTACGAGCAGTACTTC,CASSQDWPGARAYEQYF
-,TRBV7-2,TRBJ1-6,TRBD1,TGTGCCAGCAGCCCCAGACAGGGGGATAATTCACCCCTCCACTTT,CASSPRQGDNSPLHF
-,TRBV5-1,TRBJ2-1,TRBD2,TGCGCCAGCAGCTCCTTGGCTAGCGGGGACCTAGGTGGGGAGCAGTTCTTC,CASSSLASGDLGGEQFF
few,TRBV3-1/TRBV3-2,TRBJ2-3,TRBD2,TGTGCCAGCAGCCAAGTACTAGCGTCCGTCACAGATACGCAGTATTTT,CASSQVLASVTDTQYF
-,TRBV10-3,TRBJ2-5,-,TGTGCCATCAGTGAGTCCGGGGAAGAGACCCAGTACTTC,CAISESGEETQYF
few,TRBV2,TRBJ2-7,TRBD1,TGTGCCAGCAGTGAAGTGCAACCGGGACAGGGAGAGCAGTACTTC,CASSEVQPGQGEQYF
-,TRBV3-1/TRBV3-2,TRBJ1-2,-,TGTGCCAGCAGCCAAGAGGGGACTAGCTATGGCTACACCTTC,CASSQEGTSYGYTF
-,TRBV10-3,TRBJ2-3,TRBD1,TGTGCCATCAGTGAGTCGAAGGGACAGACTTTCACAGATACGCAGTATTTT,CAISESKGQTFTDTQYF
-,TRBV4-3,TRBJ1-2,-,TGCGCCAGCAGCCAAGAATCCGGGTACGACTATGGCTACACCTTC,CASSQESGYDYGYTF
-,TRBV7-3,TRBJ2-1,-,TGTGCCAGCAGCTCGGCTAGTGGTGAGCAGTTCTTC,CASSSASGEQFF
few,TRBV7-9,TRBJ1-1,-,TGTGCCAGCAGCTGGCCGGGACTTGGGAACACTGAAGCTTTCTTT,CASSWPGLGNTEAFF
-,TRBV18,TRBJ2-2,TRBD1,TGTGCCAGCTCACCACGCGACGGGACAGGGAGCCCCGGGGAGCTGTTTTTT,CASSPRDGTGSPGELFF
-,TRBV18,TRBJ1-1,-,TGTGCCAGCTCTCCCCCGGACAGGAACACTGAAGCTTTCTTT,CASSPPDRNTEAFF
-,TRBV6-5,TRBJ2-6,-,TGTGCCAGCAACAGGGTACACGGGGCCAACGTCCTGACTTTC,CASNRVHGANVLTF
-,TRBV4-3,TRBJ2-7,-,TGCGCCAGCAGCCAAGAGGCGGGCTCGTTCTCCTACGAGCAGTACTTC,CASSQEAGSFSYEQYF
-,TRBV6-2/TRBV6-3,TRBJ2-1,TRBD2,TGTGCCAGCAGTTACAACCAGGGAGGGAATGAGCAGTTCTTC,CASSYNQGGNEQFF
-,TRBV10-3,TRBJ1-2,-,TGTGCCATCAGTGTACAGGGCGGAGATGGCTACACCTTC,CAISVQGGDGYTF
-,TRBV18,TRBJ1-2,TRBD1,TGTGCCAGCTCACCGGACAGGGCCTATGGCTACACCTTC,CASSPDRAYGYTF
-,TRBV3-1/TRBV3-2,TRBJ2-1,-,TGTGCCAGCAGCCAAAGGGGGGGTAATGAGCAGTTCTTC,CASSQRGGNEQFF
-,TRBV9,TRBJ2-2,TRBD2,TGTGCCAGCAGCGCTCAGCGGGGGGGCAACACCGGGGAGCTGTTTTTT,CASSAQRGGNTGELFF
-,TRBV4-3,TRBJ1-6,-,TGCGCCAGCAGCCAAGGCGGGGGACCCCTCCACTTT,CASSQGGGPLHF
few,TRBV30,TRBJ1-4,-,TGTGCCTGGAGCGGGGGAGGACATGCAACTAATGAAAAACTGTTTTTT,CAWSGGGHATNEKLFF
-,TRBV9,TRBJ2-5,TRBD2,TGTGCCAGCAGCCCTACCGTGGCGGGGGGGCTAGAGACCCAGTACTTC,CASSPTVAGGLETQYF
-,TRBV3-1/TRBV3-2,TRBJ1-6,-,TGTGCCAGCAGCCAAGGGACAGCCGACTATTATTCACCCCTCCACTTT,CASSQGTADYYSPLHF
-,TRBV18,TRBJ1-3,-,TGTGCCAGCTCAATCAATGACAGCGGAAACACCATATATTTT,CASSINDSGNTIYF
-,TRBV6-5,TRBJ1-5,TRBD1,TGTGCCAGCAACCCGACAGGGATGGATCAGCCCCAGCATTTT,CASNPTGMDQPQHF
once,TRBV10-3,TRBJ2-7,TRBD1,TGTGCCATCGCCGAGGGACAGGGTATTTACGAGCAGTACTTC,CAIAEGQGIYEQYF
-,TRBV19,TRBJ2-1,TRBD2,TGTGCCAGTAGTATATATAGCGGGGTCGATGAGCAGTTCTTC,CASSIYSGVDEQFF
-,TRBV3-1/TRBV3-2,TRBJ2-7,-,TGTGCCAGCAGCCTTCGACAGTCTGGGGAGCAGTACTTC,CASSLRQSGEQYF
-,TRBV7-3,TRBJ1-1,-,TGTGCCAGCAGCTTAGAACCTCCCGGAGGGACTGAAGCTTTCTTT,CASSLEPPGGTEAFF
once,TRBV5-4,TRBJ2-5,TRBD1,TGTGCCAGCAGCTCGACAGGGCAGGAGACCCAGTACTTC,CASSSTGQETQYF
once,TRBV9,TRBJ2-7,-,TGTGCCAGCAGCGTAGGCGAAAGCTCCTACGAGCAGTACTTC,CASSVGESSYEQYF
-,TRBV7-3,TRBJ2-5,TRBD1,TGTGCCAGCAGCCGGGACAGACAAGAGACCCAGTACTTC,CASSRDRQETQYF
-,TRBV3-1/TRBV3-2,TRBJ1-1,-,TGTGCCAGCAGCCAAGGGACAGCCGTTAGGAAAGCTTTCTTT,CASSQGTAVRKAFF
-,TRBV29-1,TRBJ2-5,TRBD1,TGCAGCGTCGCCGGGACAGGGGACGAGACCCAGTACTTC,CSVAGTGDETQYF
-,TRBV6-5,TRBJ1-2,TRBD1,TGTGCCAGCACCGAAAATGGCGCAGGGGGCTATGGCTACACCTTC,CASTENGAGGYGYTF
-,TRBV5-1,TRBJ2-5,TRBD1,TGCGCCAGCGGGACAGCTCACCTCAACCAAGAGACCCAGTACTTC,CASGTAHLNQETQYF
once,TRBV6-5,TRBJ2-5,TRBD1,TGTGCCAGCAGTTATACGGGACAGGGGGTTCAAGAGACCCAGTACTTC,CASSYTGQGVQETQYF
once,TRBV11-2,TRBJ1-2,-,TGTGCCAGCAGCTTAGGGAGAGGTCTCCTTAGCTACACCTTC,CASSLGRGLLSYTF
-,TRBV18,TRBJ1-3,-,TGTGCCAGCTCACCCAGTGTGTCTGGAAACACCATATATTTT,CASSPSVSGNTIYF
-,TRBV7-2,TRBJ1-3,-,TGTGCCAGCAGTCCCGGGCAGGGGTCTAGCAACACCATATATTTT,CASSPGQGSSNTIYF
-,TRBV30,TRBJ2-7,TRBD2,TGTGCCTCGGGTGGGGCTAGCGGTTCCTACGAGCAGTACTTC,CASGGASGSYEQYF
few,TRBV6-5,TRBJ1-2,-,TGTGCCAGCAGACAGGGCTATGGCTACACCTTC,CASRQGYGYTF
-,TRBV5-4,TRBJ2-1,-,TGTGCCAGCAGCTTGGTTGGGGCAAAAGGAAATGAGCAGTTCTTC,CASSLVGAKGNEQFF
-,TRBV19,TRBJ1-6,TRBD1,TGTGCCAGTAGTGGATTGGGACGACAGGGCACACCTACACCCCTCCACTTT,CASSGLGRQGTPTPLHF
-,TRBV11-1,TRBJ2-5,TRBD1,TGTGCCAGCAGCTCACCGGGACAGGGAGGCGAGACCCAGTACTTC,CASSSPGQGGETQYF